These 29 T cell receptor beta chains originate from one sample sequenced in a study of blood T cell repertoires in COVID-19. Generated by immunoSEQ multiplex PCR, the TCRdb table keeps only in-frame clones and is missing some. The sample includes some 150,000 clones, 70% to 80% of them seen just once. The sample was peripheral blood. Receptor source: a woman between 45 and 60 years old with active or convalescent COVID-19.

The CDR3 here is CASSLVAGRSTIYF. The CDR3 nucleotides read TGTGCCAGCAGCTTAGTGGCAGGGCGGAGCACCATATATTTT. The V and J genes are TRBV7-9 and TRBJ1-3; D may be TRBD1 (5 bases). The V end was cut by 1 base, the J end by 9 bases, with 13 bases between. The CDR3 length is 14 residues. Germline V gene data show CDR1 as SEHNR and CDR2 as FQNEAQ (reference sequence).

This clone was observed a single time. The genes are TRBV6-4 and TRBJ1-1, with 7 bases matching TRBD1. CDR3 length: 16 amino acids. Per germline, CDR1 MRHNA and CDR2 SNTAGT. V was pared by 2 bases and J by 3 bases, with 9 bases of the junction left unmatched. The CDR3 nucleotides read TGTGCCAGCAGTGACCAGCGAACAGGGGCGGACACTGAAGCTTTCTTT. This codes for CASSDQRTGADTEAFF.

The chain joins TRBV30 to TRBJ1-1; D is ambiguous. Germline CDR1 and CDR2: GTSNPN and SVGIG (reference sequence). Trimming removed 4 bases at V and 6 bases at J, with 12 bases between. This CDR3 is built from 12 residues. The CDR3 sequence: CAWIRGGPEAFF. The CDR3 coding sequence is TGTGCCTGGATCCGGGGTGGACCTGAAGCTTTCTTT.

The chain links TRBV10-2 to TRBJ1-5; weak D call: TRBD1 (5 bases). Trimming removed 6 bases at V and 0 bases at J, with 12 bases between. Germline CDR1 reads WSHSY; CDR2 reads SAAADI. The CDR3 has 15 residues. CDR3 DNA sequence: TGCGCCAGCAGAGACAGTTCGAATAGCAATCAGCCCCAGCATTTT. Amino acids: CASRDSSNSNQPQHF.

The chain links TRBV14 to TRBJ2-7; D perhaps matches TRBD1 (5 bases). Germline values: CDR1 SGHDN, CDR2 FVKESK. V lost 3 bases and J lost 6, with 12 bases in between. The CDR3 totals 13 residues. Here the CDR3 DNA reads TGTGCCAGCAGCCACAGGGCTCTCAGCGAGCAGTACTTC. It is translated as CASSHRALSEQYF. The whole variable domain, remainder taken from reference TRBV14 and TRBJ2-7, is EAGVTQFPSHSVIEKGQTVTLRCDPISGHDNLYWYRRVMGKEIKFLLHFVKESKQDESGMPNNRFLAERTGGTYSTLKVQPAELEDSGVYFCASSHRALSEQYFGPGTRLTVT.

This chain connects TRBV5-4 to TRBJ2-7, with D maybe TRBD1 (5 bases). Germline CDR1 SGHNT, CDR2 YYREEE (reference sequence). Trimming shortened V by 5 bases and J by 3 bases, and 12 bases separated the two germline ends. The CDR3 runs 13 residues. For the CDR3, the DNA is TGTGCCAGCAGGCCGGACATCTACTACGAGCAGTACTTC. Encoded protein: CASRPDIYYEQYF.

This sequence joins TRBV9 and TRBJ2-1; 12 nucleotides align to TRBD2. CDR3 length: 16 amino acids. Germline loops: CDR1 SGDLS, CDR2 YYNGEE. The V gene end was trimmed by 4 bases and the J gene end by 7 bases; junction bases not matched to a gene: 9. This CDR3 is CASSPPSGGAVNEQFF. CDR3 nucleotides: TGTGCCAGCAGCCCCCCTAGCGGGGGGGCCGTTAATGAGCAGTTCTTC.

The chain employs TRBV5-1 and TRBJ2-7, with no clear D. The CDR3 sequence is 14 residues long. V dropped 5 bases and J dropped 2 bases, with 14 bases sitting between them. Germline values: CDR1 SGHRS, CDR2 YFSETQ. The CDR3 DNA follows: TGCGCCAGCAGTCTATCCCCAGGTGCCTACGAGCAGTACTTC. Protein: CASSLSPGAYEQYF.

V usage is TRBV28 and J usage is TRBJ1-2, with 8 nucleotides matching TRBD1. CDR1 is MDHEN, CDR2 SYDVKM, per germline. With 5 bases clipped from V and 8 bases from J, the junction kept 7 bases outside the gene matches. This CDR3 has 13 amino acids. Here the CDR3 DNA reads TGTGCCAGCAGTCGACAGGGGAGGAGCGGCTACACCTTC. This encodes CASSRQGRSGYTF.

The chain couples TRBV9 to TRBJ2-2; possibly TRBD1 for D (5 bases). V dropped 4 bases and J dropped 6 bases, with 19 bases sitting between them. The CDR3 runs 16 residues. CDR1 and CDR2 (germline): SGDLS, YYNGEE. This chain's CDR3 is CASSIQGGVYPGELFF. Written as DNA, the CDR3 is TGTGCCAGCAGCATTCAGGGTGGGGTATACCCCGGGGAGCTGTTTTTT.

The chain carries TRBV4-2 and TRBJ1-6; no clear D. The V gene's germline CDR1 is LGHNA and CDR2 YNFKEQ. Trimming took 7 bases from V and 5 from J, leaving 21 bases between them. The CDR3 covers 17 residues. The CDR3 nucleotides read TGTGCCAGCACCCTAAGACGAGGTGATTTGGATAATTCACCCCTCCACTTT. Residues: CASTLRRGDLDNSPLHF.

This clone came up a few times. J is TRBJ2-2 and V is TRBV4-2; 10 bases agree with TRBD2. Germline V gives CDR1 LGHNA, CDR2 YNFKEQ. Trimming cost V 0 bases and J 3 bases; bases outside gene matches: 7. The CDR3 runs to 18 residues. The CDR3, as DNA: TGTGCCAGCAGCCAAGATCCCAGCGGGAGGGCCGACACCGGGGAGCTGTTTTTT. Amino acid sequence: CASSQDPSGRADTGELFF.

The CDR3 nucleotides are TGTGCCAGCAGTCTTGACAGGGCTGGCACTGAAGCTTTCTTT. As protein: CASSLDRAGTEAFF. The chain has TRBV6-6 and TRBJ1-1; 7 positions match TRBD1. This CDR3 region has 14 residues. Germline V gene lookup returns CDR1 MNHNY and CDR2 SVGAGI (reference sequence). J gave up 4 bases and V 5 bases, and 7 bases lay outside the gene matches.

This chain connects TRBV7-2 to TRBJ1-4; 9 positions match TRBD1. With V trimmed by 3 bases and J by 6 bases, 8 bases remained unmatched. The CDR3 is 16 amino acids. Germline CDR1 SGHTA, CDR2 FQGNSA. The CDR3 loop is CASSFGPGQGDEKLFF. The CDR3 bases are TGTGCCAGCAGCTTTGGCCCGGGACAGGGTGATGAAAAACTGTTTTTT.

The table lists this clone with a few counts. The rearrangement joins TRBV20-1 to TRBJ1-2, with D unclear. CDR3 size: 11 residues. V gave up 5 bases and J gave up 8 bases, with 12 bases separating them. The germline CDR1 and CDR2 sequences are DFQATT and SNEGSKA (reference sequence). The CDR3 spells CSAERGQGYTF. CDR3 bases: TGCAGTGCTGAAAGAGGGCAAGGCTACACCTTC.

This chain joins TRBV29-1 and TRBJ1-1, with TRBD1 as a possible D gene (5 bases). CDR3 length: 12 residues. Germline V gene sequence: CDR1 SQVTM, CDR2 ANQGSEA. The V gene lost 6 bases and the J gene lost 5 bases, with 13 bases spanning the gap. The CDR3 here is CSVGDRQTEAFF. In DNA, the CDR3 is TGCAGCGTCGGTGACAGACAGACTGAAGCTTTCTTT.

This chain links TRBV10-2 with TRBJ1-1; D is ambiguous. This CDR3 region has 12 residues. Germline-derived CDR1 and CDR2 are WSHSY and SAAADI. Trimming removed 3 bases at V and 11 bases at J, with 13 bases between. Here the CDR3 reads CASSDLSPWAFF. For the CDR3, the DNA is TGCGCCAGCAGTGATTTGAGTCCATGGGCTTTCTTT.

The J gene is TRBJ1-2, the V gene TRBV29-1; possibly TRBD1 for D (6 bases). Between the trimmed V and J ends, which lost 4 bases and 0 bases, there was a span of 9 bases. The germline gives CDR1 SQVTM, CDR2 ANQGSEA. This CDR3 has 13 amino acids. The CDR3 is CSVAQGTNYGYTF. CDR3 in DNA: TGCAGCGTTGCCCAGGGGACTAACTATGGCTACACCTTC.

CDR3 residues: CASSYRDIQYF. Written as DNA, the CDR3 is TGTGCCAGCAGTTACCGTGACATTCAGTACTTC. The V call is TRBV6-5, the J call TRBJ2-4; D gene ambiguous. The V end lost 2 bases, the J end lost 8 bases, and 4 bases lay between the germline ends. CDR1 is MNHEY, CDR2 SVGAGI, per germline. The CDR3 runs to 11 residues.

The chain uses TRBV3-1 (or the pseudogene TRBV3-2) and TRBJ2-5, with a tentative D call TRBD1 (6 bases). V lost 4 bases and J 3 bases, leaving 15 bases between the germline ends. Germline V lookup: CDR1 LGHDT, CDR2 YNNKEL (reference sequence). The CDR3 spans 15 residues. The DNA of the CDR3 is TGTGCCAGCAGCCGGTTACAGGGTGGGAAAGAGACCCAGTACTTC. This encodes CASSRLQGGKETQYF.

This clone appeared once. V and J are TRBV20-1 and TRBJ2-1; D uncertain. CDR1 is DFQATT, CDR2 SNEGSKA, per germline (reference sequence). There are 11 residues in the CDR3. V lost 3 bases and J 7 bases, leaving 7 bases between the germline ends. The CDR3, as DNA: TGCAGTGCTAGCTCTCCGAATGAGCAGTTCTTC. Translating gives CSASSPNEQFF.

The J gene is TRBJ2-2, the V gene TRBV7-2; the D is unclear. CDR1 and CDR2 (germline): SGHTA, FQGNSA. There are 14 residues in the CDR3. Trimming removed 3 bases at V and 0 bases at J, with 5 bases between. CDR3 sequence: CASSFSSNTGELFF. For the CDR3, the DNA is TGTGCCAGCAGCTTTAGTTCGAACACCGGGGAGCTGTTTTTT.

With respect to this clone: A read error is likely, as this CDR3 ends without the conserved phenylalanine or tryptophan. It is unclear where the CDR3 begins or ends on the DNA, so no DNA is shown, and the CDR3 is as TCRdb lists it. V and J are TRBV6-5 and TRBJ2-7; TRBD1, the table's D call, was not compared with the DNA. The CDR3 spans 13 amino acids, including both terminal residues. Germline V CDR1 and CDR2: MNHEY, SVGAGI. The CDR3 spells CARTGQRDWGFGG.

On this clone itself: Other DNA variants within this sample encode the same CDR3. The chain is built from TRBV19 and TRBJ1-5; D perhaps matches TRBD1 (5 bases). The germline V gene has CDR1 LNHDA and CDR2 SQIVND (reference sequence). The CDR3 is 14 residues long. V was trimmed by 3 bases and J by 4 bases, leaving 10 bases between them. The CDR3 protein is CASSIDRGNQPQHF. The DNA of the CDR3 is TGTGCCAGTAGTATCGACAGAGGAAATCAGCCCCAGCATTTT.

This chain links TRBV27 with TRBJ1-2; 8 bases fit TRBD1. Germline CDR1 is MNHEY and CDR2 is SMNVEV (reference sequence). The CDR3 length is 17 residues. Trimming cost V 4 bases and J 4 bases; bases outside gene matches: 14. For the CDR3, the DNA is TGTGCCAGCAGTTCCGGACAGGGTGTCTCGGCCTCCTATGGCTACACCTTC. Translation gives CASSSGQGVSASYGYTF.

This clone was detected a few times. The chain is built from TRBV27 and TRBJ1-1; TRBD1 matches at 8 bases. Germline V lookup: CDR1 MNHEY, CDR2 SMNVEV (reference sequence). The CDR3 has 13 amino acids. Trimming cost V 6 bases and J 4 bases; bases outside gene matches: 4. For the CDR3, the DNA is TGTGCCAGCAGGCCCGGGACAGGCACTGAAGCTTTCTTT. As protein: CASRPGTGTEAFF.

The chain employs TRBV6-5 and TRBJ1-1; tentatively, D is TRBD1 (6 bases). The germline V and J ends were trimmed by 6 bases and 2 bases, with 10 bases remaining between them. The germline CDR1 and CDR2 sequences are MNHEY and SVGAGI. The CDR3 covers 13 residues. The CDR3 coding sequence is TGTGCCAGCAGAGGCAGGGGAAACACTGAAGCTTTCTTT. Amino acids: CASRGRGNTEAFF.

This clone was counted a few times. Here the CDR3 reads CASSQTGGNTEAFF. DNA for the CDR3: TGTGCCAGCAGCCAGACAGGGGGGAACACTGAAGCTTTCTTT. V is TRBV5-6 and J is TRBJ1-1, with TRBD1 matching over 9 bases. The CDR3 length is 14 residues. The germline V gene has CDR1 SGHDT and CDR2 YYEEEE. The J segment lost 1 base and the V segment lost 4 bases, leaving 2 bases of the junction unmatched. Using reference TRBV5-6 and TRBJ1-1 for the parts outside the CDR3, the full variable domain is DAGVTQSPTHLIKTRGQQVTLRCSPKSGHDTVSWYQQALGQGPQFIFQYYEEEERQRGNFPDRFSGHQFPNYSSELNVNALLLGDSALYLCASSQTGGNTEAFFGQGTRLTVV.

The chain combines TRBV11-1 with TRBJ2-7; weak D call: TRBD2 (5 bases). Germline assignment: CDR1 SGHAT and CDR2 FQDESV (reference sequence). This CDR3 is built from 16 residues. V lost 5 bases, J lost 5 bases, and 22 bases lay in between. The CDR3 loop reads CASSRALGGGVHEQYF. The CDR3 region has the DNA TGTGCCAGCAGCCGAGCCCTAGGCGGAGGCGTTCACGAGCAGTACTTC. Full variable domain (rest looked up from reference TRBV11-1 and TRBJ2-7): EAEVAQSPRYKITEKSQAVAFWCDPISGHATLYWYRQILGQGPELLVQFQDESVVDDSQLPKDRFSAERLKGVDSTLKIQPAELGDSAMYLCASSRALGGGVHEQYFGPGTRLTVT.